This note documents a single T cell receptor (beta chain) sequence. Profiled with immunoSEQ multiplex PCR; TCRdb holds only in-frame clones, not every one. The sample contains 250,000 to 350,000 clones, almost 90% of which appear only once. The entry originates in a study of blood T cell repertoires in COVID-19. CDR3 length: 13 residues. V gave up 5 bases and J gave up 2 bases, with 8 bases separating them. Germline V gene lookup returns CDR1 LGHNT and CDR2 FRNRAP. V is TRBV12-5 and J is TRBJ2-3; D is uncertain. Sequencing used peripheral blood. This clonotype was obtained from a woman in her twenties or thirties with COVID-19, enrolled during active disease. CDR3 nucleotide sequence: TGTGCTAGTGGTCCAGCGACCACAGATACGCAGTATTTT. Translating gives CASGPATTDTQYF.